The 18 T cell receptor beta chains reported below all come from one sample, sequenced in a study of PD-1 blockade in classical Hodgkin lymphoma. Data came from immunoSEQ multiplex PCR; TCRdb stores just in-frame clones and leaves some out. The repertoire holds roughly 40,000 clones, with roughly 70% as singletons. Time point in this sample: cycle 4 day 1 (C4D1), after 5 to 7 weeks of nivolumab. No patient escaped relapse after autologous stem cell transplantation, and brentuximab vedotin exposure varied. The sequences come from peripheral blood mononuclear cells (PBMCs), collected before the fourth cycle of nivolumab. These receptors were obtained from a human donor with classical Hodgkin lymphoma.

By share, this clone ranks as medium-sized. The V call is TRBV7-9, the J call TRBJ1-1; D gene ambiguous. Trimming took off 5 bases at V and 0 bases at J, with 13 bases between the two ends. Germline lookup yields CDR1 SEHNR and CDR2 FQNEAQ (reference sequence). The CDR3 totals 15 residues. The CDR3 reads CASSPDGRLNTEAFF. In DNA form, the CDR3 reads TGTGCCAGCAGCCCGGACGGACGCTTGAACACTGAAGCTTTCTTT.

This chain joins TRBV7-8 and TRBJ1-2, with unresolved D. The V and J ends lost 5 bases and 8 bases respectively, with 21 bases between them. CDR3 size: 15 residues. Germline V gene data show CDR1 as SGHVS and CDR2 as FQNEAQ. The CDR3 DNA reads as TGTGCCAGCAGCCTTGCCCCGGGCTCGAGGTTAGGCTACACCTTC. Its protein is CASSLAPGSRLGYTF.

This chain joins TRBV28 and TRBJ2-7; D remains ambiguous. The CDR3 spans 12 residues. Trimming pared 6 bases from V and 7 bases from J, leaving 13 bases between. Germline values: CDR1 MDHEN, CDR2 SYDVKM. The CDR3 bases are TGTGCCAGCAGCCCCGGATTCTGGGAGCAGTACTTC. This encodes CASSPGFWEQYF.

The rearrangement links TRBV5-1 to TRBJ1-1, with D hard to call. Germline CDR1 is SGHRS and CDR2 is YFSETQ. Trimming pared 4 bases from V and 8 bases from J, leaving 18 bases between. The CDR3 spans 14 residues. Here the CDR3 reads CASSVDSVIGEAFF. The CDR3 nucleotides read TGCGCCAGCAGCGTGGACTCGGTCATAGGGGAAGCTTTCTTT.

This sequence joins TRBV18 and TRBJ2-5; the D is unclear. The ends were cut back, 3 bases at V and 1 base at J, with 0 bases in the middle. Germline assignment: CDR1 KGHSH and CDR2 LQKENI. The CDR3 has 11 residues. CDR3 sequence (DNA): TGTGCCAGCTCACCCCAAGAGACCCAGTACTTC. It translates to CASSPQETQYF.

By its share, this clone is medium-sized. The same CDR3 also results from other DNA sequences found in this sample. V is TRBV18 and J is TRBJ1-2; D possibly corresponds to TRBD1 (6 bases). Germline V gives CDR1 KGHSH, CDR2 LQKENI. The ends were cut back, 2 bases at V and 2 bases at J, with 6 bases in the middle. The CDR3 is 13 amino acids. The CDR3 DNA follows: TGTGCCAGCTCACCAACAGGGAACTATGGCTACACCTTC. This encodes CASSPTGNYGYTF.

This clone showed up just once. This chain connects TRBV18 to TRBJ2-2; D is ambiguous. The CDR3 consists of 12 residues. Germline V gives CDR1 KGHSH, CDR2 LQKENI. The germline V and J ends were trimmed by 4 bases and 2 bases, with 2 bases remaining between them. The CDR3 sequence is CASSRNTGELFF. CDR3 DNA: TGTGCCAGCTCACGAAACACCGGGGAGCTGTTTTTT.

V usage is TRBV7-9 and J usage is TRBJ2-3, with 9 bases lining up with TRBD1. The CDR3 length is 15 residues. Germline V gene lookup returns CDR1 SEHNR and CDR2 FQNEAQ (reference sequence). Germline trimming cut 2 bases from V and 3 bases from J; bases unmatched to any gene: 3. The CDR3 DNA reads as TGTGCCAGCAGCTTACGGGACAGGGTTACAGATACGCAGTATTTT. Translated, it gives CASSLRDRVTDTQYF.

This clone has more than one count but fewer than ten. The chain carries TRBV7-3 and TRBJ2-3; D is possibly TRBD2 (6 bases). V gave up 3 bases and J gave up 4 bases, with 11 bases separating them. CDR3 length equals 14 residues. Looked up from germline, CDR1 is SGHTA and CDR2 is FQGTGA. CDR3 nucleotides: TGTGCCAGCAGCTTGGGGCGGGAAGCAGATACGCAGTATTTT. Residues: CASSLGREADTQYF.

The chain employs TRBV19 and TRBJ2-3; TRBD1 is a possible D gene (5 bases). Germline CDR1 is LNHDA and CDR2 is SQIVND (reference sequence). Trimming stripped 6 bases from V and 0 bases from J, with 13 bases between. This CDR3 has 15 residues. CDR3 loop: CASSNLGHSTDTQYF. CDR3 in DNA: TGTGCCAGTAGCAACCTGGGGCACAGCACAGATACGCAGTATTTT.

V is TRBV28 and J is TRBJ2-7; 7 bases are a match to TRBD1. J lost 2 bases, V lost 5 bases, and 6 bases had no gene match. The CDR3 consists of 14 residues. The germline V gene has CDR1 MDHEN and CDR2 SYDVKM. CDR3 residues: CASSLQGLTYEQYF. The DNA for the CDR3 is TGTGCCAGCAGTCTACAGGGGCTTACCTACGAGCAGTACTTC.

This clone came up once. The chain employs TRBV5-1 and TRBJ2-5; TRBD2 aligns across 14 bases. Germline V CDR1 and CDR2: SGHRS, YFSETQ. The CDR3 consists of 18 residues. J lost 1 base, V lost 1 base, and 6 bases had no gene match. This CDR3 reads CASSLIGLAGGGQETQYF. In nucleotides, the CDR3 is TGCGCCAGCAGCTTGATCGGACTAGCGGGGGGCGGCCAAGAGACCCAGTACTTC. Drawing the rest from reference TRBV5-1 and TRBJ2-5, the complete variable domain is KAGVTQTPRYLIKTRGQQVTLSCSPISGHRSVSWYQQTPGQGLQFLFEYFSETQRNKGNFPGRFSGRQFSNSRSEMNVSTLELGDSALYLCASSLIGLAGGGQETQYFGPGTRLLVL.

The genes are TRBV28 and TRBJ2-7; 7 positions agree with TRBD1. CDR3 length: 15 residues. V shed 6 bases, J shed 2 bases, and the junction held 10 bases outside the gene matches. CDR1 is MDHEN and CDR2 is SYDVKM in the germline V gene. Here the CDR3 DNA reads TGTGCCAGCAGACAATCCTGGGACAGCCCCTACGAGCAGTACTTC. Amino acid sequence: CASRQSWDSPYEQYF.

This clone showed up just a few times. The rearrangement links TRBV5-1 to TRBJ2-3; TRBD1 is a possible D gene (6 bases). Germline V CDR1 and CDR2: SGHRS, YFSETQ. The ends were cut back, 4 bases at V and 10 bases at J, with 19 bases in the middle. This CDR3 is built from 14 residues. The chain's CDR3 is CASSEPGSEGAQYF. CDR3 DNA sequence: TGCGCCAGCAGCGAACCGGGCTCCGAGGGGGCGCAGTATTTT.

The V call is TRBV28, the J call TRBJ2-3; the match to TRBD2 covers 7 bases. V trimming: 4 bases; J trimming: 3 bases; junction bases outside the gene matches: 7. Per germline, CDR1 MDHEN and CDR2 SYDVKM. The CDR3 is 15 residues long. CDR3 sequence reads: CASSSPGGGTDTQYF. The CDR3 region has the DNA TGTGCCAGCAGTTCGCCGGGGGGTGGTACAGATACGCAGTATTTT.

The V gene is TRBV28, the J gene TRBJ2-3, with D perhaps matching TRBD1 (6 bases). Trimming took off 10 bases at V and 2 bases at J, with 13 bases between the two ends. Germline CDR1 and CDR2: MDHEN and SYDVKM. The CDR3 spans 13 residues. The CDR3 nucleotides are TGTGCCACTAAAAGGACAGACACAGATACGCAGTATTTT. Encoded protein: CATKRTDTDTQYF.

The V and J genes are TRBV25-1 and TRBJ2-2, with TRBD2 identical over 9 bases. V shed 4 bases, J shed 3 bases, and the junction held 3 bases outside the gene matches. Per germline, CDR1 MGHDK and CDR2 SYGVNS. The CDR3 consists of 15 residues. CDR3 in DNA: TGTGCCAGCAGTGGAGTAGCGGGGGACACCGGGGAGCTGTTTTTT. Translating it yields CASSGVAGDTGELFF.

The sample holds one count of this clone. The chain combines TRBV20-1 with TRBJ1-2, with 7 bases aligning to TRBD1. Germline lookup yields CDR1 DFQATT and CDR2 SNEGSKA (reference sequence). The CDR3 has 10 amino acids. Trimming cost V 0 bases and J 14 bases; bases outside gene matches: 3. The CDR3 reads CSAREAGGTF. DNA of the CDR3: TGCAGTGCTAGAGAAGCAGGGGGGACCTTC.